This TCR beta chain was obtained from a study of blood T cell repertoires in COVID-19. Across the study: COVID-19 samples, acute and convalescent, were from the United States, Italy and Spain. PBMCs, B-cell-depleted T cells, or T cells provided the cDNA or gDNA that made up the material.

Trimming stripped 4 bases from V and 1 base from J, with 13 bases between. The CDR3 is 15 residues long. Looked up from germline, CDR1 is MNHEY and CDR2 is SMNVEV (reference sequence). In the authors' workflow: Amplified reference gene primers provided the basis for estimating nucleated cell counts. Sequenced by immunoSEQ multiplex PCR; TCRdb stores in-frame clones only, minus some. D and trimming come from the DNA, and the V and J calls and clone size come from that table. This sample has around 200,000 clones, with roughly 80% found just once. The rearrangement links TRBV27 to TRBJ1-1, with D maybe TRBD1 (5 bases). The sample taken for sequencing was peripheral blood. This clonotype was sampled from a man aged 25 to 45 with active or convalescent COVID-19. CDR3 in amino acids: CASSSYPTGNTEAFF. The DNA for the CDR3 is TGTGCCAGCAGTTCCTATCCAACAGGGAACACTGAAGCTTTCTTT.